These 20 T cell receptor beta chains share one sample of origin, sequenced in a study of T cell repertoires in cytomegalovirus infection (dated by TCRdb to the late 2010s). The instrument was an Illumina HiSeq 1500. TCRdb took the public reads, trimmed them with fastp at Q25, ran MiXCR for clone calling and kept in-frame beta chains. Under each unique CDR3 protein, matching rows form one entry showing the most common genes and DNA. This sample lists 290,000 or so distinct CDR3 sequences; 9.6% were detected once. In total, the top ten clones hold about 2.3% of the sample. The sample comprised PBMCs. These TCRs come from a human donor in good health (CMV status not recorded). Some clones in this sample may be carry-over from other donors' samples.

This clonotype showed up many times. V usage is TRBV7-4 and J usage is TRBJ1-1; TRBD1 might be the D (6 bases). V lost 4 bases and J lost 3, with 24 bases in between. The CDR3 is 18 residues long. The germline CDR1 and CDR2 sequences are SGHVT and SQSDAQ. In nucleotides, the CDR3 is TGTGCCAGCAGCTCGATACCGCGCAGGGGTTTTCCTGACACTGAAGCTTTCTTT. Its protein product is CASSSIPRRGFPDTEAFF.

The rearrangement joins TRBV20-1 to TRBJ2-3; TRBD1 agrees at 7 bases. This CDR3 is 15 amino acids long. Germline CDR1 and CDR2: DFQATT and SNEGSKA (reference sequence). After removal of 1 base from V and 2 bases from J, the junction contained 6 bases not matched to a gene. In DNA form, the CDR3 reads TGCAGTGCTAGAGTCCAGGGGGAGAACACAGATACGCAGTATTTT. It codes for CSARVQGENTDTQYF.

The rearrangement uses TRBV20-1 and TRBJ2-1, with D perhaps TRBD1 (6 bases). There are 17 residues in the CDR3. CDR1 DFQATT and CDR2 SNEGSKA come from the germline V gene (reference sequence). V was clipped by 4 bases and J by 9 bases, with 28 bases between them. The CDR3: CSATRLDRTLRIGEQFF. As DNA, the CDR3 is TGCAGTGCTACCCGATTAGACAGGACCCTCCGAATCGGTGAGCAGTTCTTC.

This clonotype was seen at least ten times. The chain couples TRBV29-1 to TRBJ2-1; possible D gene TRBD2, 5 bases. CDR1 and CDR2 (germline): SQVTM, ANQGSEA. This CDR3 contains 13 residues. The V end was cut by 6 bases, the J end by 9 bases, with 18 bases between. In nucleotides, the CDR3 is TGCAGCGTCGACTGGGTCAGCGGAGGTGAGCAGTTCTTC. Protein sequence: CSVDWVSGGEQFF.

The CDR3 reads CASSQNGTWSGELFF. CDR3 in DNA: TGTGCCAGCAGCCAGAACGGGACGTGGTCCGGGGAGCTGTTTTTT. This rearrangement joins TRBV7-9 to TRBJ2-2, with D perhaps given as TRBD1 or TRBD2 (5 bases each). Per the germline V gene, CDR1 is SEHNR and CDR2 is FQNEAQ (reference sequence). With 5 bases removed from V and 6 bases from J, the gap between germline ends came to 16 bases. The CDR3 sequence is 15 residues long.

This clonotype was seen at least ten times. The chain is built from TRBV28 and TRBJ1-2; D remains ambiguous. V lost 11 bases to trimming and J lost 8 bases, with 12 bases between them. The CDR3 is 10 residues long. CDR1 is MDHEN, CDR2 SYDVKM, per germline. As DNA, the CDR3 is TGTGCCGCCGGGGTTCGGGGCTACACCTTC. As protein: CAAGVRGYTF.

This clonotype was detected ten times or more. V usage is TRBV28 and J usage is TRBJ2-7; 12 positions match TRBD2. V gave up 6 bases and J gave up 1 base; unmatched junction bases: 1. This CDR3 contains 14 residues. The germline gives CDR1 MDHEN, CDR2 SYDVKM. The CDR3 reads CASRLAGGSYEQYV. In DNA form, the CDR3 reads TGTGCCAGCAGGCTAGCGGGGGGGTCCTACGAGCAGTACGTC.

This clonotype was seen at least ten times. V gene TRBV6-6 combines with J gene TRBJ2-7; perhaps TRBD1 as D (6 bases). CDR3 length equals 12 residues. Germline lookup yields CDR1 MNHNY and CDR2 SVGAGI (reference sequence). V was clipped by 6 bases and J by 6 bases, with 12 bases between them. The CDR3: CASSQTGSEQYV. DNA of the CDR3: TGTGCCAGCAGCCAAACAGGGTCCGAGCAGTACGTC.

This clonotype was seen many times. The rearrangement uses TRBV28 and TRBJ2-1, with a possible D match to TRBD1 (5 bases). The germline V and J ends were trimmed by 6 bases and 5 bases, with 20 bases remaining between them. This CDR3 region has 16 residues. From germline, CDR1 is MDHEN and CDR2 SYDVKM. DNA for the CDR3: TGTGCCAGCAGACAAGAACCAGGGTCTGGTGACAATGAGCAGTTCTTC. Its translation: CASRQEPGSGDNEQFF.

The table lists this clonotype with many counts. The gene calls are TRBV4-1 and TRBJ2-7; perhaps TRBD2 as D (6 bases). This CDR3 spans 15 amino acids. The V end was cut by 4 bases, the J end by 2 bases, with 15 bases between. CDR1 MGHRA and CDR2 YSYEKL come from the germline V gene. In DNA form, the CDR3 reads TGCGCCAGCAGCCGGGGGGTCGGAGGGCCCTACGAGCAGTACGTC. This translates into CASSRGVGGPYEQYV.

This clonotype was detected many times. The chain carries TRBV7-8 and TRBJ2-1; D may be TRBD2 (6 bases). Looked up from germline, CDR1 is SGHVS and CDR2 is FQNEAQ. The length of the CDR3 is 11 residues. The germline V and J ends were trimmed by 5 bases and 16 bases, with 15 bases remaining between them. The CDR3 loop is CASSPGGAAFF. The CDR3 region has the DNA TGTGCCAGCAGCCCCGGGGGAGCGGCATTCTTC.

This clonotype has ten or more counts. The chain recombines TRBV28 with TRBJ1-5; perhaps TRBD1 as D (5 bases). Trimming pared 5 bases from V and 3 bases from J, leaving 17 bases between. Germline CDR1 reads MDHEN; CDR2 reads SYDVKM. The CDR3 consists of 16 residues. The CDR3 spells CASSPLARAYNQPQHF. CDR3 sequence (DNA): TGTGCCAGCAGTCCACTCGCCAGGGCCTACAATCAGCCCCAGCATTTT.

This clonotype has at least ten counts. The chain uses TRBV7-2 and TRBJ2-4; TRBD2 matches 9 bases. V was pared by 2 bases and J by 3 bases, with 17 bases of the junction left unmatched. This CDR3 is built from 20 residues. CDR1 SGHTA and CDR2 FQGNSA come from the germline V gene. The CDR3 bases are TGTGCCAGCAGCTTAAGGTGGAGAAGCGGGGGGCGAGAAGGCAAAAACATTCAGTACTTC. It encodes CASSLRWRSGGREGKNIQYF. The whole variable domain, remainder taken from reference TRBV7-2 and TRBJ2-4, is GAGVSQSPSNKVTEKGKDVELRCDPISGHTALYWYRQSLGQGLEFLIYFQGNSAPDKSGLPSDRFSAERTGGSVSTLTIQRTQQEDSAVYLCASSLRWRSGGREGKNIQYFGAGTRLSVL.

This clonotype was found many times. CDR3 sequence (DNA): TGTGCCAGCAGTTTACCCCTGACAGGGGGAGGCTACACCTTC. Encoded protein: CASSLPLTGGGYTF. The V and J genes are TRBV28 and TRBJ1-2, with 9 bases matching TRBD1. CDR3 size: 14 residues. Unmatched junction bases numbered 6, after V lost 2 bases and J lost 8 bases. CDR1 is MDHEN, CDR2 SYDVKM, per germline.

This chain links TRBV10-3 with TRBJ1-1, with a possible D match to TRBD1 (5 bases). The CDR3 loop spans 16 amino acids. V was shortened by 4 bases and J by 3 bases, with 18 bases between the two germline ends. The V gene's germline CDR1 is ENHRY and CDR2 SYGVKD. The CDR3: CAISGREVGRDTEAFF. CDR3 DNA sequence: TGTGCCATCAGTGGCAGGGAGGTTGGAAGGGACACTGAAGCTTTCTTT.

This sequence joins TRBV13 and TRBJ2-2, with a possible D match to TRBD1 (6 bases). Germline assignment: CDR1 PRHDT and CDR2 FYEKMQ (reference sequence). Trimming took 0 bases from V and 7 from J, leaving 12 bases between them. There are 15 residues in the CDR3. The chain's CDR3 is CASSLGGGHRGELFF. The CDR3 DNA is TGTGCCAGCAGCTTAGGAGGGGGACATCGCGGGGAGCTGTTTTTT.

This clonotype was detected ten times or more. CDR3 loop: CASSSRGLYGYTF. In DNA form, the CDR3 reads TGTGCCAGCAGCTCCCGGGGTCTCTATGGCTACACCTTC. The rearrangement links TRBV7-2 to TRBJ1-2; D is undetermined. The CDR3 covers 13 residues. Trimming left V 4 bases short and J 4 bases short, with 10 bases between. Germline V gene data show CDR1 as SGHTA and CDR2 as FQGNSA.

The J gene is TRBJ1-1, the V gene TRBV12-3 or TRBV12-4, with 9 bases aligning to TRBD1. This CDR3 has 14 amino acids. With V trimmed by 3 bases and J by 7 bases, 6 bases remained unmatched. CDR3 in DNA: TGTGCCAGCAGTTTGGGACAGGGAGGCCTTGAAGCTTTCTTT. As protein: CASSLGQGGLEAFF.

The CDR3 DNA sequence: TGTGCCAGCAGCCCGAGAAGGGCCCCGAACACTGAAGCTTTCTTT. Translation gives CASSPRRAPNTEAFF. The chain combines TRBV14 with TRBJ1-1; D ambiguous. The CDR3 spans 15 residues. CDR1 and CDR2 (germline): SGHDN, FVKESK. V gave up 4 bases and J gave up 1 base, with 13 bases separating them.

This clonotype was counted ten times or more. The chain's CDR3 is CASSQQGGEQYF. DNA for the CDR3: TGTGCCAGCAGCCAACAGGGTGGCGAGCAGTACTTC. This chain connects TRBV3-1 to TRBJ2-7; the D gene is possibly TRBD1 (5 bases). Trimming removed 2 bases at V and 6 bases at J, with 8 bases between. The germline gives CDR1 LGHDT, CDR2 YNNKEL (reference sequence). The CDR3 totals 12 residues.